This TCR beta chain was observed in a study of shared clonotypes between healthy human individuals. Study results and limitations: Clonotypes that were shared across a handful of donors made up around 4.6% of naive CD4 clonotypes.

CD45RA+ naive and CD45RA-negative memory subsets were separated from CD4+ cells. V was cut by 0 bases and J by 3 bases, with 10 bases left in between. Germline V gene data show CDR1 as SGHDN and CDR2 as FVKESK. The length of the CDR3 is 15 residues. About this clone: The antigen is unknown.

Sequencing used immunoSEQ multiplex PCR; TCRdb keeps in-frame clones, though not all of them. The table shows under 750,000 clones, with about two thirds occurring only once. This clonotype was obtained from a woman aged 25 to 39 in good health. The sequenced sample was memory CD4+ T cells sorted from blood. The subset: CD45RA-negative fraction. The chain has TRBV14 and TRBJ2-3, with a tentative D call TRBD2 (6 bases). The CDR3: CASSQDRGSTDTQYF. CDR3 bases: TGTGCCAGCAGCCAAGACCGGGGGAGTACAGATACGCAGTATTTT.